This T cell receptor beta chain was found in a study of blood T cell repertoires in COVID-19. Study as a whole: From the United States, Italy and Spain came samples of acute and convalescent COVID-19.

V lost 1 base, J lost 5 bases, and 3 bases stayed unmatched. The CDR3 runs to 13 residues. CDR1 and CDR2 from the germline V gene are GTSNPN and SVGIG (reference sequence). Data came from immunoSEQ multiplex PCR; TCRdb stores just in-frame clones and leaves some out. The table lists about 210,000 clones, roughly 80% of them singletons, with over 9.5% in the top ten. The chain couples TRBV30 to TRBJ1-1; 8 bases are shared with TRBD1. This sequence was found in an elderly woman with COVID-19, enrolled during active disease. Source material: peripheral blood. CDR3 sequence: CAWSAGGETEAFF. The CDR3 DNA follows: TGTGCCTGGAGTGCAGGGGGCGAGACTGAAGCTTTCTTT.